The 30 T cell receptor beta chains below all came from one sample that was sequenced in a study of T cell responses to AZD1222 COVID-19 vaccine. Here immunoSEQ multiplex PCR was the method, and the copy in TCRdb shows in-frame clones only, minus some. Here the sample spans roughly 110,000 clones, around 81% being singletons. The sample in question was peripheral blood, obtained on day 0 of AZD1222 vaccination. The receptors originated from an adult in good health.

The chain links TRBV7-6 to TRBJ2-1; maybe TRBD1 (5 bases). The germline gives CDR1 SGHVS, CDR2 FNYEAQ. This CDR3 comprises 15 residues. Trimming shortened V by 2 bases and J by 3 bases, and 11 bases separated the two germline ends. CDR3 bases: TGTGCCAGCAGCTTACAAGGGGTTAGCTACAATGAGCAGTTCTTC. This translates into CASSLQGVSYNEQFF.

In regard to this clone: Other DNA variants within this sample encode the same CDR3. The gene calls are TRBV7-2 and TRBJ1-3, with D possibly TRBD1 on 5 matching bases. V lost 1 base and J 2 bases, leaving 6 bases between the germline ends. The CDR3 covers 14 residues. CDR1 SGHTA and CDR2 FQGNSA come from the germline V gene. The CDR3 nucleotides read TGTGCCAGCAGCTTAGGGGGGACTGGAAACACCATATATTTT. The encoded protein is CASSLGGTGNTIYF.

CDR3 sequence (DNA): TGTGCCAGCAGTGCCCTCACAGGGAGTTTCAATGAGCAGTTCTTC. Translation: CASSALTGSFNEQFF. The J gene is TRBJ2-1, the V gene TRBV2; a weak D match, TRBD1 (6 bases). Trimming took off 4 bases at V and 6 bases at J, with 16 bases between the two ends. Germline V gene data show CDR1 as SNHLY and CDR2 as FYNNEI. CDR3 length: 15 amino acids.

The chain links TRBV19 to TRBJ2-2, with 9 bases aligning to TRBD2. The V segment lost 3 bases and the J segment 2 bases; nucleotides outside the gene matches: 4. Germline CDR1 LNHDA, CDR2 SQIVND (reference sequence). The CDR3 runs 16 residues. Here the CDR3 DNA reads TGTGCCAGTAGTATCTCTAGCGGGGTAAACACCGGGGAGCTGTTTTTT. This encodes CASSISSGVNTGELFF.

This chain links TRBV28 with TRBJ1-5; possible D gene TRBD1, 5 bases. Germline CDR1 reads MDHEN; CDR2 reads SYDVKM. This CDR3 is built from 16 residues. The V end was cut by 4 bases, the J end by 4 bases, with 17 bases between. The CDR3 DNA follows: TGTGCCAGCAGTTATGCTCACGCAAAGGGGAATCAGCCCCAGCATTTT. Protein product: CASSYAHAKGNQPQHF.

This chain joins TRBV4-3 and TRBJ1-5, with 8 nucleotides matching TRBD1. This CDR3 has 16 residues. V gave up 0 bases and J gave up 9 bases; unmatched junction bases: 10. Germline V lookup: CDR1 LGHNA, CDR2 YSLEER. The CDR3 DNA reads TGCGCCAGCAGCCAAGATCTTGGGACAGGTATCTGGCCCCAGCATTTT. Translated, it gives CASSQDLGTGIWPQHF.

This clone was detected a few times. The rearrangement links TRBV5-1 to TRBJ1-2; 7 positions match TRBD1. Trimming cost V 4 bases and J 5 bases; bases outside gene matches: 8. The CDR3 is 14 residues long. Germline V gene lookup returns CDR1 SGHRS and CDR2 YFSETQ. In DNA, the CDR3 is TGCGCCAGCAGCAGTGAACAGGGGAGATATGGCTACACCTTC. As protein: CASSSEQGRYGYTF.

The rearrangement joins TRBV3-1 (or the pseudogene TRBV3-2) to TRBJ1-4; D gene uncertain. CDR3 length equals 13 residues. Germline loops: CDR1 LGHDT, CDR2 YNNKEL (reference sequence). V was clipped by 1 base and J by 7 bases, with 7 bases between them. In nucleotides, the CDR3 is TGTGCCAGCAGCCAAGTCGGAGGTGAAAAACTGTTTTTT. This gives the protein CASSQVGGEKLFF.

J is TRBJ1-2 and V is TRBV24-1; 11 bases match TRBD1. V dropped 2 bases and J dropped 8; count of bases not matched to a gene: 12. The CDR3 runs 17 residues. Germline CDR1 reads KGHDR; CDR2 reads SFDVKD. The CDR3 DNA is TGTGCCACCAGTGATTCCCTCTCCGGACAGGGGGCGAGAGGCTACACCTTC. It translates to CATSDSLSGQGARGYTF.

The chain has TRBV5-8 and TRBJ1-1; 9 bases fit TRBD1. The CDR3 sequence is 15 residues long. V lost 4 bases to trimming and J lost 5 bases; unmatched junction nucleotides: 9. The germline gives CDR1 SGHTS, CDR2 YDEGEE. The CDR3 sequence is CASSPQGARRTEAFF. In DNA, the CDR3 is TGTGCCAGCAGCCCACAGGGGGCAAGGAGGACTGAAGCTTTCTTT. Full variable domain (missing parts from reference TRBV5-8 and TRBJ1-1): EAGVTQSPTHLIKTRGQQATLRCSPISGHTSVYWYQQALGLGLQFLLWYDEGEERNRGNFPPRFSGRQFPNYSSELNVNALELEDSALYLCASSPQGARRTEAFFGQGTRLTVV.

This chain's CDR3 is CASSKEGSEGSQPQHF. The CDR3 DNA follows: TGTGCCAGCAGCAAAGAGGGTTCCGAGGGTAGTCAGCCCCAGCATTTT. This chain joins TRBV21-1 and TRBJ1-5. TRBV21-1 is labeled a pseudogene. There are 16 residues in the CDR3.

The chain employs TRBV28 and TRBJ1-4; the D is unclear. Germline CDR1 is MDHEN and CDR2 is SYDVKM. The CDR3 runs to 12 residues. V lost 2 bases, J lost 8 bases, and 6 bases lay in between. CDR3 nucleotides: TGTGCCAGCAGTTTACGAAGCGAAAAACTGTTTTTT. Translated, it gives CASSLRSEKLFF.

The chain couples TRBV4-2 to TRBJ2-1; TRBD2 aligns across 8 bases. V was pared by 2 bases and J by 4 bases, with 10 bases of the junction left unmatched. The CDR3 is 17 residues long. Germline loops: CDR1 LGHNA, CDR2 YNFKEQ. The CDR3 is CASSQSLAGRGYNEQFF. The CDR3 nucleotides read TGTGCCAGCAGCCAATCTTTAGCGGGGAGGGGGTACAATGAGCAGTTCTTC.

The rearrangement links TRBV18 to TRBJ2-5; D unclear. Germline CDR1 reads KGHSH; CDR2 reads LQKENI. The CDR3 has 14 residues. V was trimmed by 6 bases and J by 1 base, leaving 12 bases between them. CDR3 coding DNA: TGTGCCAGCTCCACCGGAACGGCCCAAGAGACCCAGTACTTC. Its protein is CASSTGTAQETQYF.

A single count supports this clone. The V and J genes are TRBV7-8 and TRBJ2-7; D not resolved. CDR1 and CDR2 (germline): SGHVS, FQNEAQ. This CDR3 has 15 residues. The V end was cut by 5 bases, the J end by 1 base, with 15 bases between. The CDR3 is CASSPGPPSSYEQYF. CDR3 nucleotides: TGTGCCAGCAGCCCCGGTCCACCTAGTTCCTACGAGCAGTACTTC.

The chain joins TRBV5-1 to TRBJ2-7; 8 positions match TRBD1. With V trimmed by 10 bases and J by 3 bases, 9 bases remained unmatched. Germline-derived CDR1 and CDR2 are SGHRS and YFSETQ. The CDR3 length is 13 residues. The CDR3 coding sequence is TGCGCCTCGAGTCCGGGACAGGTCTACGAGCAGTACTTC. Translating it yields CASSPGQVYEQYF.

The chain combines TRBV10-3 with TRBJ2-1, with 7 bases identical to TRBD1. This CDR3 is built from 14 residues. With V trimmed by 8 bases and J by 7 bases, 11 bases remained unmatched. Germline V gene lookup returns CDR1 ENHRY and CDR2 SYGVKD. The chain's CDR3 is CAILDRDGRNEQFF. CDR3 bases: TGTGCCATCCTAGACAGGGATGGGAGAAATGAGCAGTTCTTC.

This clone has just a few counts. The chain recombines TRBV5-1 with TRBJ2-5, with TRBD1 matching over 10 bases. CDR3 length: 14 amino acids. The germline V gene encodes CDR1 SGHRS and CDR2 YFSETQ. V was pared by 2 bases and J by 3 bases, with 1 base of the junction left unmatched. The DNA of the CDR3 is TGCGCCAGCAGCTTCGGGACAGGGGAAGAGACCCAGTACTTC. Translating gives CASSFGTGEETQYF.

The chain uses TRBV19 and TRBJ1-2; the D gene is possibly TRBD1 (5 bases). CDR1 and CDR2 (germline): LNHDA, SQIVND (reference sequence). V gave up 2 bases and J gave up 0 bases, with 10 bases separating them. The CDR3 is 15 residues long. CDR3 sequence: CASSIQGRPNYGYTF. CDR3 bases: TGTGCCAGTAGTATACAGGGAAGACCTAACTATGGCTACACCTTC.

The chain recombines TRBV7-9 with TRBJ2-1; D is perhaps TRBD1 or TRBD2 (5 bases each). CDR3 length equals 14 residues. Trimming removed 5 bases at V and 5 bases at J, with 13 bases between. Germline lookup yields CDR1 SEHNR and CDR2 FQNEAQ (reference sequence). CDR3: CASSAPGADNEQFF. The CDR3 bases are TGTGCCAGCAGCGCCCCCGGGGCCGACAATGAGCAGTTCTTC. Complete variable domain (other parts from reference TRBV7-9 and TRBJ2-1): DTGVSQNPRHKITKRGQNVTFRCDPISEHNRLYWYRQTLGQGPEFLTYFQNEAQLEKSRLLSDRFSAERPKGSFSTLEIQRTEQGDSAMYLCASSAPGADNEQFFGPGTRLTVL.

This clone was seen a few times. This rearrangement joins TRBV9 to TRBJ2-1, with 8 bases aligning to TRBD2. Trimming removed 0 bases from V and 4 bases from J; junction bases left unmatched: 6. The germline V gene has CDR1 SGDLS and CDR2 YYNGEE. The CDR3 length is 16 residues. In DNA form, the CDR3 reads TGTGCCAGCAGCGTAGACGGGAGGGCCGGGTACAATGAGCAGTTCTTC. Amino acid sequence: CASSVDGRAGYNEQFF.

This clone occurred once. The sample holds other DNA sequences that translate to the same CDR3. The chain links TRBV18 to TRBJ2-5, with D possibly TRBD1 on 6 matching bases. Germline CDR1 reads KGHSH; CDR2 reads LQKENI. There are 13 residues in the CDR3. The ends were cut back, 6 bases at V and 2 bases at J, with 10 bases in the middle. CDR3 in amino acids: CASSWTDQETQYF. The CDR3 nucleotides are TGTGCCAGCTCTTGGACAGATCAAGAGACCCAGTACTTC.

The chain links TRBV28 to TRBJ1-4, with no clear D. Germline V gene sequence: CDR1 MDHEN, CDR2 SYDVKM. Trimming removed 6 bases at V and 3 bases at J, with 17 bases between. The CDR3 extends over 16 amino acids. DNA of the CDR3: TGTGCCAGCAGCCCCCCGGGAGCCGTACCTAATGAAAAACTGTTTTTT. It encodes CASSPPGAVPNEKLFF.

The rearrangement links TRBV19 to TRBJ2-1, with 8 positions matching TRBD2. V shed 3 bases, J shed 4 bases, and the junction held 5 bases outside the gene matches. This CDR3 spans 15 amino acids. CDR1 and CDR2 (germline): LNHDA, SQIVND (reference sequence). CDR3 nucleotides: TGTGCCAGTAGTATTTTAGTAGCGGGGTACAATGAGCAGTTCTTC. Its translation is CASSILVAGYNEQFF.

The count of this clone is one. This chain uses TRBV5-5 with TRBJ2-7; TRBD1 agrees at 9 bases. CDR3 length equals 13 residues. With V trimmed by 4 bases and J by 11 bases, 10 bases remained unmatched. Germline V lookup: CDR1 SGHKS, CDR2 YYEKEE (reference sequence). CDR3: CASSRNSDRGKYF. As DNA, the CDR3 is TGTGCCAGCAGCCGGAACTCCGACAGGGGGAAGTACTTC.

V usage is TRBV6-4 and J usage is TRBJ2-1; D uncertain. CDR1 is MRHNA and CDR2 is SNTAGT in the germline V gene. The CDR3 consists of 16 residues. The ends were cut back, 2 bases at V and 2 bases at J, with 13 bases in the middle. In DNA form, the CDR3 reads TGTGCCAGCAGTGACGGGCTCGCGGCTCCCTACAATGAGCAGTTCTTC. This gives the protein CASSDGLAAPYNEQFF.

J is TRBJ2-3 and V is TRBV2, with 7 nucleotides matching TRBD1. The CDR3 sequence is 13 residues long. Germline CDR1 is SNHLY and CDR2 is FYNNEI. The V segment lost 7 bases and the J segment 3 bases; nucleotides outside the gene matches: 4. DNA for the CDR3: TGTGCCAGCAACGGACAGGTAACAGATACGCAGTATTTT. This codes for CASNGQVTDTQYF.

The chain carries TRBV10-3 and TRBJ2-1; 8 nucleotides line up with TRBD2. J lost 4 bases, V lost 0 bases, and 2 bases had no gene match. This CDR3 is 15 amino acids long. Germline loops: CDR1 ENHRY, CDR2 SYGVKD. The CDR3 here is CAISESQRGYNEQFF. The CDR3 DNA follows: TGTGCCATCAGTGAGTCCCAGCGGGGGTACAATGAGCAGTTCTTC.

The chain combines TRBV12-3 or TRBV12-4 with TRBJ1-4; D is unclear. V dropped 5 bases and J dropped 7 bases, with 8 bases sitting between them. CDR3 length: 12 amino acids. In DNA, the CDR3 is TGTGCCAGCAGTAGCCGGGGTGAAAAACTGTTTTTT. Its protein is CASSSRGEKLFF.

The chain uses TRBV5-1 and TRBJ1-4; D call uncertain. The germline CDR1 and CDR2 sequences are SGHRS and YFSETQ. The CDR3 consists of 14 residues. V lost 0 bases and J lost 2, with 5 bases in between. For the CDR3, the DNA is TGCGCCAGCAGCTTGGATAGTACTAATGAAAAACTGTTTTTT. Its protein product is CASSLDSTNEKLFF.